This T cell receptor (beta chain) was recovered during a study of T cell responses to AZD1222 COVID-19 vaccine. Findings of the study overall: At baseline, seropositivity was found in only 5 to 7 AZD1222 recipients. Per reports, nearly half of all spike-specific TCRs target regions that are unmutated in variants. Spike-specific TCR breadth and depth both grew after two AZD1222 doses.

The data were produced by immunoSEQ multiplex PCR, yet TCRdb's version contains in-frame clones alone and is incomplete. The sample lists 180,000 or so clones; 88% were seen once. In the case of this clone: The antigen is unknown.

The receptor comes from an adult who received the AZD1222 COVID-19 vaccine. This specimen consisted of peripheral blood, obtained 28 days after the second AZD1222 dose.

The CDR3 DNA is TGTGCCAGCAGTTCGGGGACAGCTGGGGCCAACGTCCTGACTTTC. It translates to CASSSGTAGANVLTF. The chain employs TRBV6-2 or TRBV6-3 and TRBJ2-6; 7 bases fit TRBD1. The CDR3 is made up of 15 amino acids. Germline CDR1 reads MNHEY; CDR2 reads SVGEGT. V lost 4 bases and J lost 2; bases outside the gene matches: 2.